This TCR beta chain was sequenced in a study of blood T cells in healthy people across ages. This clonotype was found a few times. CDR3 length equals 12 residues. Germline V gene sequence: CDR1 SQVTM, CDR2 ANQGSEA. A second roughly 6 to 11 cycle PCR used barcoded and J-beta primers. Each CDR3 protein is one row after TCRdb ran MiXCR on the 5' RACE reads. Of roughly 1 million distinct CDR3 sequences listed, approximately 25% are singletons. These data were also reused for a study on T cells of mothers and their children.

Sequenced input: blood. The TCR sequence derives from a girl aged 2-9 years in good health. V gene TRBV29-1 combines with J gene TRBJ2-5; 8 nucleotides line up with TRBD1. TRBJ2-7 explains the end of the DNA better; the J call may be wrong. The CDR3: CSLTTGDYEQYF. In DNA, the CDR3 is TGCAGCCTGACGACAGGGGACTACGAGCAGTACTTC.